Sequencing of this TCR beta chain was carried out in a study of shared clonotypes between healthy human individuals. At the level of the study: CD8 memory received one plate per donor, CD8 naive two, CD4 memory three and CD4 naive three. General study results and limits: What rarefaction showed was incomplete sorted-subset sequencing despite large depth. All-four-donor shared clonotypes had higher generation probabilities than non-shared clonotypes did.

Naive CD8 isolation took CD45RO-negative cells positively selected for CCR7 and excluded terminally differentiated effector memory CD45RA+ cells. Notes on this clone: What it recognizes is unknown. This sample includes further DNA sequences coding for the same CDR3.

The study ran the assay at deep level. Measured with immunoSEQ multiplex PCR; TCRdb has only the in-frame clones, and not every one. The data hold 1.5 million to 2.5 million clones, with about 95% observed a single time. Deletions cut 4 bases from V and 4 bases from J, with 14 bases between. This CDR3 is built from 13 residues. Germline CDR1 is SQVTM and CDR2 is ANQGSEA. The TCR comes from a man aged 18 to 29 in good health. The sequencing input was naive CD8+ T cells sorted from blood. The chain links TRBV29-1 to TRBJ2-7; D is possibly TRBD1 or TRBD2 (5 bases each). DNA of the CDR3: TGCAGCGTTGTGGGGGATCCCTCTTACGAGCAGTACTTC. Translated: CSVVGDPSYEQYF.